This TCR beta chain originates from a study of cytomegalovirus exposure and HLA in healthy donors. This clone was picked up one time. Healthy people donating bone marrow made up the donors. The PCR ran on 60 Vbeta and 13 Jbeta primers. The data were produced by immunoSEQ multiplex PCR, yet TCRdb's version contains in-frame clones alone and is incomplete. The data contain some 150,000 clones, just under 65% of them seen just once; the ten biggest clones take up around 7.1%. Germline CDR1 and CDR2: SGHTA and FQGNSA. V gave up 0 bases and J gave up 2 bases, with 13 bases separating them. The CDR3 is 16 residues long.

The V call is TRBV7-2, the J call TRBJ2-5; TRBD2 might be the D (5 bases). Source material: PBMCs. This receptor was taken from a woman in her fifties or sixties in good health and CMV-seropositive. For the CDR3, the DNA is TGTGCCAGCAGCTTAGCGGCTACTCCGGGACAAGAGACCCAGTACTTC. This sequence encodes CASSLAATPGQETQYF.